This paragraph reports one T cell receptor (beta chain). Which antigen it targets is not known. Per-base qualities were not stored, and no clone one base away is much larger. The data are from a study of cytomegalovirus exposure and HLA in healthy donors (dated by TCRdb to the late 2010s). Concerning the study at large: An earlier analysis of approximately 640 of the donors reported 250 to 300 Gb of sequence data and about 100 million unique TCR beta sequences from 150 million to 200 million T cells. Several DR-DQ haplotypes were treated as single units for association and clustering because of strong linkage in the cohort. Both class I and class II loci were covered by HLA typing, at four-digit resolution. Of the approximately 400 genotyped donors, 65% to 90% fell in the genetic ancestry cluster associated with self-reported Caucasian donors. The later analysis used no new phenotypic data to find candidate immune exposures, relying instead on TCR beta sequences and their occurrence across donors. All discovery cohort repertoires had been generated on a single sequencing platform. The study used immunosequencing to profile the T cell repertoires of 666 subjects and linked those repertoires to cytomegalovirus serostatus. A later genetic analysis took genome-wide SNP genotypes for about 55% of the roughly 670 donors and used that subset as a discovery cohort. About 320 gigabases of sequencing data and approximately 80 million unique TCR sequences were included in an early release covering several hundred HLA-typed donors. Donor age, sex, ethnicity and CMV serostatus were compiled together with the repertoire data. An earlier analysis of 587 of the donors used high-throughput TCR beta sequencing to judge whether each TCR beta V gene segment behaved as functional or pseudogenic. Across approximately 400 genotyped donors of the cohort, an average of roughly 230,000 unique TCR beta nucleotide sequences per donor were sequenced, and 15% to 20% of those sequences were non-productive. Typing coverage varied by locus: 629-630 donors for A, B, C, DRB1 and DQB1; approximately 500 for DQA1; approximately 570 for DPA1; approximately 490 for DPB1. The study aimed to test whether cataloging public T cell receptors could reveal signatures of past pathogen exposure. High-throughput TCR immunosequencing, statistical association of individual TCRs with disease status, and machine learning were combined to predict cytomegalovirus infection status. Along with the approximately 600-subject first cohort, a separate validation cohort of over a hundred different subjects was used. A later analysis re-examined previously published TCR beta repertoires from several hundred donors and added high-resolution HLA genotyping to investigate patterns of TCR occurrence.

Library construction relied on the immunoSEQ multiplex PCR assay. The multiplex PCR relied on a mix of 60 forward primers for TCR Vbeta segments and 13 reverse primers for TCR Jbeta segments. A multiplex PCR assay on genomic DNA amplified the CDR3 region of rearranged TCR beta genes. The amplified TCR beta libraries were sequenced on the Illumina HiSeq System as 87-base-pair reads. The source study handled its data this way. A later analysis tallied around 80 million unique TCR beta chains across the 600 to 700 repertoires, and some 10 million of those chains were shared by two or more donors. A nearest-neighbor algorithm error-corrected the raw reads and collapsed the reads into unique sequences, merging closely related sequences to remove PCR and sequencing errors. Alignment of CDR3 sequences to IMGT reference sequences was used to assign V, D and J gene segments. Each retained sequence needed at least a six-nucleotide match to both a V gene segment and a J gene segment. Rearrangements were called productive when the CDR3 lacked stop codons and stayed in frame with V and J; all others were non-productive. Following IMGT convention, CDR3 was defined as the stretch from the second conserved V-encoded cysteine to the conserved J-encoded phenylalanine. The earlier analysis of about 620 of the donors excluded sequences that lacked an unambiguous match to a single V gene segment. In an earlier analysis of approximately 610 of the donors, V segments were called functional above 56.7% productive rearrangements and were called segregating when the between-donor standard deviation exceeded 5%. To diagnose cytomegalovirus status from the catalog of TCR beta chain sequences, a statistical classification framework was built. A later analysis assigned V and J genes by comparing TCR nucleotide sequences with IMGT/GENE-DB human TR gene sequences. The TCRdist pipeline was used in a later analysis to assign CDR3 sequences and most-parsimonious VDJ recombination scenarios. In a later analysis, each TCR beta chain was defined by its CDR3 amino acid sequence together with its V-gene family, and reads without a unique V-gene family were excluded. To address suspected cross-contamination and a sequencing artifact, a later analysis removed 592 highly shared, low-generation-probability nucleotide sequences. A later analysis calculated a clonal expansion index for each public chain from normalized within-repertoire ranks of inferred template counts. A later analysis computed generation probabilities with a VDJ recombination model fitted to out-of-frame rearrangements, and checked the results against IGoR. A later analysis scored TCR-TCR, TCR-HLA and TCR-CMV co-occurrence with hypergeometric tests, applying a repertoire-size bias correction to TCR pairs. In a later analysis, false discovery rates were estimated by permuting HLA or CMV assignments 20 times. In a later analysis, co-occurring TCRs were grouped with DBSCAN, and TCRdist sequence similarity was added when clustering was performed within HLA-allele-positive subsets. Repertoires with fewer than 30,000 or more than 120,000 public chains, plus five repertoires with anomalous nucleotide sharing, were excluded from co-occurrence clustering. TCRdb mirrors the immuneACCESS table, restricted to in-frame sequences. Some clones are absent from its copies; in checked studies, under half trace to an unresolved V gene, and the reason for the others is unknown. The V and J calls and clone size are taken from that table; D and trimming were inferred from the DNA. This sample holds 70,000 to 85,000 clones; about 60% were observed only once. The top ten constitute 4.5% to 6% of the sample.

The cohort comprised some 730 healthy bone marrow donors. All cohort members were sampled while nominally healthy, although unrecorded immune exposures were likely present. The donor was CMV seropositive and belonged to the group of a few hundred seropositive cohort members. A peripheral blood sample was collected from each donor, and TCR beta sequencing was performed on peripheral blood mononuclear cells. Genomic DNA extraction from the blood cell samples was performed with the Qiagen DNeasy Blood Extraction Kit. V has 10 bases trimmed and J has 3 bases trimmed; junction bases matching no gene number 9. Taken from cysteine to phenylalanine, the CDR3 has 13 residues. Solely the CDR3 DNA is kept, with 39 bases framed from the first base. The CDR1 and CDR2 encoded by the germline V gene are MRHNA and SNTAGT. General findings and caveats noted by the study authors: The earlier analysis of fewer than 750 of the donors excluded approximately 17 rarely observed V segments, including chromosome 9 orphons, because counts were too low. Several of the top co-occurrence clusters appeared to be linked to parvovirus B19, influenza, CMV and Epstein-Barr virus, according to a later analysis. A further reported finding was that TCR beta sequences accurately predicted the HLA-A and HLA-B alleles for most subjects in the first cohort. Cytomegalovirus status was reported to be diagnosed by the classifier with high specificity and sensitivity in both the original and validation cohorts. According to the authors, the approach could potentially be generalized to other disease states and immunological phenotypes. When HLA alleles, especially DR and DQ, strongly co-occurred, TCR associations were difficult to assign to individual alleles. Because HLA typing was missing for some donors at each locus, association tests included only the typed subset. Because the 87-base-pair reads could not distinguish some IMGT-functional V segments, including TRBV6-2 and TRBV6-3, those segments were excluded. A later analysis found that most CMV-associated TCR beta chains appeared HLA-restricted, with HLA associations seemingly driven largely by CMV exposure. Three of the identified cytomegalovirus-associated TCR beta chains were confirmed in vitro to be specific for cytomegalovirus antigens. In a later analysis, HLA-associated TCR beta chains showed more clonal expansion and lower generation probabilities than non-associated chains that were equally common. The sequencing pipeline was judged likely to have produced a cluster of highly shared sequence variants as a technical artifact. A total of fewer than 200 TCR beta chains were listed by the study as associated with cytomegalovirus. The presence/absence analyses assumed that sequencing depth was roughly uniform across donors, and that assumption may not be true. A later analysis found that TCR association rates varied across HLA loci, with DRB1 alleles showing the most associated TCRs and HLA-C alleles the fewest. This cohort had only TCR beta chains sequenced, and the lack of alpha or paired-chain data limited which features could be detected. An association between a missense DCLRE1C variant and V-gene and J-gene trimming of TCR beta chains was found in a later genetic analysis and replicated in an independent cohort. Linkage disequilibrium might explain the correlated functional status among segregating V segments, but an unknown experimental factor could not be excluded. In an earlier analysis of 587 of the donors, most TCR beta V segments were observed in productive rearrangements about 90% or about 30% of the time, broadly matching IMGT annotations. While some public TCRs were present in many individuals, most TCR sequences turned up only very rarely across donors. Specific HLA alleles were associated with 15,000 to 20,000 TCR beta sequences at a false discovery rate of 0.05 in a later analysis. A later genetic analysis reported fewer N-insertions in productive TCRs among donors in an Asian-associated ancestry cluster than the roughly 700-donor mean. CMV serostatus was the only immune exposure information available for the cohort.

The V and J segments used are TRBV6-4 and TRBJ2-7; TRBD1 fits 7 bases in the junction. The receptor comes from a man aged 25 to 40 in good health and CMV-seropositive. The sample consisted of PBMCs. The CDR3 protein sequence reads: CATSTGFRYEQYF. The sequence in DNA is TGTGCCACCTCGACAGGGTTCCGCTACGAGCAGTACTTC.